This passage covers 20 T cell receptor beta chains from one sample sequenced in a study of cytomegalovirus exposure and HLA in healthy donors. This PCR relied on a set of 60 Vbeta primers and 13 Jbeta primers. Only in-frame clones appear in the TCRdb table, and some are missing; sequencing was by immunoSEQ multiplex PCR. The sample gives about 99,000 clones, roughly 79% of which show up once; 5.8% is in the top ten. Sequencing used PBMCs. The receptors were sampled from a man between 60 and 70 years old in good health and CMV-seropositive.

This sequence joins TRBV6-6 and TRBJ2-3; 12 positions agree with TRBD2. Germline lookup yields CDR1 MNHNY and CDR2 SVGAGI (reference sequence). This CDR3 region has 16 residues. With V trimmed by 5 bases and J by 6 bases, 9 bases remained unmatched. CDR3 nucleotide sequence: TGTGCCAGCAGTCCACTAGCGGGGGGCCTGGCGGATACGCAGTATTTT. Residues: CASSPLAGGLADTQYF.

This clone was observed once. This chain uses TRBV5-5 with TRBJ1-2; no clear D gene. Between the trimmed V and J ends, which lost 2 bases and 8 bases, there was a span of 13 bases. The germline CDR1 and CDR2 sequences are SGHKS and YYEKEE (reference sequence). The CDR3 length is 13 residues. CDR3 bases: TGTGCCAGCAGCTTAAACGCCGGGATCGGCTACACCTTC. Amino acids: CASSLNAGIGYTF.

The V and J genes are TRBV6-1 and TRBJ2-5; no clear D. The CDR3 sequence is 11 residues long. The ends were cut back, 4 bases at V and 7 bases at J, with 7 bases in the middle. CDR1 and CDR2 from the germline V gene are MNHNS and SASEGT. The CDR3 sequence: CASSAQWTQYF. CDR3 DNA sequence: TGTGCCAGCAGTGCCCAATGGACCCAGTACTTC.

The gene calls are TRBV19 and TRBJ2-7; 9 nucleotides align to TRBD1. CDR3 length: 16 residues. Germline assignment: CDR1 LNHDA and CDR2 SQIVND (reference sequence). The V and J ends lost 3 bases and 2 bases, in that order; junction bases with no gene match: 8. The CDR3 here is CASSIDRDRAPYEQYF. CDR3 in DNA: TGTGCCAGTAGTATTGACCGGGACAGGGCCCCCTACGAGCAGTACTTC.

The chain carries TRBV6-5 and TRBJ1-3; no clear D gene. The ends were cut back, 2 bases at V and 0 bases at J, with 11 bases in the middle. CDR3 size: 16 residues. Looked up from germline, CDR1 is MNHEY and CDR2 is SVGAGI. The CDR3: CASSYKAGFSGNTIYF. In nucleotides, the CDR3 is TGTGCCAGCAGTTACAAGGCGGGCTTCTCTGGAAACACCATATATTTT.

The V call is TRBV6-5, the J call TRBJ2-7, with a tentative D call TRBD1 (6 bases). The V gene's germline CDR1 is MNHEY and CDR2 SVGAGI. The CDR3 is 15 residues long. Trimming left V 5 bases short and J 0 bases short, with 14 bases between. CDR3 protein: CASSTDRTPSYEQYF. CDR3 sequence (DNA): TGTGCCAGCAGTACAGACAGGACCCCCTCCTACGAGCAGTACTTC.

This clone appeared a few times. CDR3 in amino acids: CASSRDSRLEAFF. CDR3 coding DNA: TGTGCCAGCAGCCGGGACAGCCGTTTGGAAGCTTTCTTT. V usage is TRBV7-6 and J usage is TRBJ1-1; 7 nucleotides match TRBD1. J was trimmed by 8 bases and V by 5 bases; bases with no gene match: 8. This CDR3 has 13 amino acids. CDR1 SGHVS and CDR2 FNYEAQ come from the germline V gene.

The gene calls are TRBV27 and TRBJ2-2, with D possibly matching TRBD1 (6 bases). V shed 5 bases and J shed 5 bases, with 9 bases lying between them. Germline V gene lookup returns CDR1 MNHEY and CDR2 SMNVEV (reference sequence). The CDR3 has 13 residues. The CDR3 DNA reads as TGTGCCAGCAGTGCTACAGGGACCGGGGAGCTGTTTTTT. This sequence encodes CASSATGTGELFF.

This clone was counted only a few times. V gene TRBV29-1 combines with J gene TRBJ2-1; the match to TRBD1 covers 11 bases. The germline gives CDR1 SQVTM, CDR2 ANQGSEA. Losses at the gene ends were 7 bases for V and 3 bases for J; bases not matched to a gene: 8. This CDR3 contains 15 residues. The CDR3, as DNA: TGCAGCGCTTCGGCCGGGACAGGGGGCTACAATGAGCAGTTCTTC. Translation: CSASAGTGGYNEQFF.

CDR3 amino acids: CASSLVGAGYGYTF. CDR3 nucleotide sequence: TGTGCCAGCAGCTTGGTGGGGGCGGGCTATGGCTACACCTTC. The chain employs TRBV5-4 and TRBJ1-2, with D possibly matching TRBD1 (6 bases). CDR3 size: 14 residues. CDR1 is SGHNT, CDR2 YYREEE, per germline (reference sequence). V was shortened by 0 bases and J by 4 bases, with 10 bases between the two germline ends.

This clone was seen only a few times. This rearrangement joins TRBV28 to TRBJ2-1, with D possibly being TRBD2 (6 bases). The CDR3 spans 17 residues. Germline CDR1 reads MDHEN; CDR2 reads SYDVKM. Trimming took off 6 bases at V and 5 bases at J, with 23 bases between the two ends. The CDR3 loop is CASRTPGLSRGHNEQFF. In DNA, the CDR3 is TGTGCCAGCAGAACTCCTGGACTATCCCGGGGCCACAATGAGCAGTTCTTC.

This clone was seen only a few times. V and J are TRBV6-1 and TRBJ2-2, with 7 bases identical to TRBD1. Germline trimming cut 8 bases from V and 2 bases from J; bases unmatched to any gene: 8. Germline V CDR1 and CDR2: MNHNS, SASEGT. The CDR3 covers 15 residues. CDR3 sequence: CASLTGMVNTGELFF. CDR3 sequence (DNA): TGTGCCAGCTTGACAGGGATGGTCAACACCGGGGAGCTGTTTTTT.

The V call is TRBV14, the J call TRBJ2-3; D unresolved. Trimming cost V 1 base and J 5 bases, with 13 bases left between them. From germline, CDR1 is SGHDN and CDR2 FVKESK. The CDR3 extends over 15 amino acids. DNA of the CDR3: TGTGCCAGCAGCCAAGGGTATCACCCGGGAGATACGCAGTATTTT. Amino acids: CASSQGYHPGDTQYF.

This chain connects TRBV6-1 to TRBJ2-1; possibly TRBD1 for D (6 bases). Germline CDR1 reads MNHNS; CDR2 reads SASEGT. The CDR3 has 16 amino acids. Trimming shortened V by 3 bases and J by 4 bases, and 16 bases separated the two germline ends. In nucleotides, the CDR3 is TGTGCCAGCAGTGACGCCATTATACAGGGATACAATGAGCAGTTCTTC. It yields the protein CASSDAIIQGYNEQFF.

The V call is TRBV5-1, the J call TRBJ2-3, with 12 bases lining up with TRBD2. The CDR3 sequence is 17 residues long. Germline CDR1 reads SGHRS; CDR2 reads YFSETQ. V was pared by 0 bases and J by 4 bases, with 6 bases of the junction left unmatched. CDR3 coding DNA: TGCGCCAGCAGCTTGGTCTCTAGCGGGGGGGCAGCAGATACGCAGTATTTT. Translating gives CASSLVSSGGAADTQYF. Full variable domain (missing parts from reference TRBV5-1 and TRBJ2-3): KAGVTQTPRYLIKTRGQQVTLSCSPISGHRSVSWYQQTPGQGLQFLFEYFSETQRNKGNFPGRFSGRQFSNSRSEMNVSTLELGDSALYLCASSLVSSGGAADTQYFGPGTRLTVL.

The V and J genes are TRBV19 and TRBJ1-2; D is unresolved. Germline lookup yields CDR1 LNHDA and CDR2 SQIVND (reference sequence). Trimming took off 7 bases at V and 4 bases at J, with 19 bases between the two ends. CDR3 length equals 15 residues. The CDR3 DNA reads TGTGCCAGTAAGGTGGAGGGCTCCCTGGCCTATGGCTACACCTTC. Translating gives CASKVEGSLAYGYTF.

The table lists this clone with a count of one. A read error may produce the germline difference seen at one junction end. J is TRBJ2-2 and V is TRBV30; maybe TRBD2 (5 bases). The CDR3 spans 12 residues. Per germline, CDR1 GTSNPN and CDR2 SVGIG (reference sequence). This chain's CDR3 is CAWNLGTGELVF. DNA of the CDR3: TGTGCCTGGAACCTGGGAACCGGGGAGCTGGTTTTT.

V gene TRBV11-2 combines with J gene TRBJ2-3; D might be TRBD2 (6 bases). CDR3 size: 13 residues. Deletions cut 8 bases from V and 5 bases from J, with 14 bases between. CDR1 and CDR2 from the germline V gene are SGHAT and FQNNGV. The CDR3 DNA reads TGTGCCAGCGCTCTCTCCGGGGGAGATACGCAGTATTTT. Translating gives CASALSGGDTQYF.

The chain uses TRBV5-8 and TRBJ1-1; 9 bases agree with TRBD1. CDR1 SGHTS and CDR2 YDEGEE come from the germline V gene. V was clipped by 2 bases and J by 1 base; unmatched bases: 3. This CDR3 has 15 residues. The CDR3 here is CASSLEDRGNTEAFF. The DNA for the CDR3 is TGTGCCAGCAGCTTAGAGGACAGGGGGAACACTGAAGCTTTCTTT.

This clone was seen a handful of times. The V and J genes are TRBV18 and TRBJ2-2, with D hard to call. V dropped 6 bases and J dropped 4 bases, with 12 bases sitting between them. CDR1 is KGHSH, CDR2 LQKENI, per germline. This CDR3 contains 14 residues. This CDR3 is CASSRLSVTGELFF. The CDR3 bases are TGTGCCAGCTCCAGACTGAGCGTCACCGGGGAGCTGTTTTTT.